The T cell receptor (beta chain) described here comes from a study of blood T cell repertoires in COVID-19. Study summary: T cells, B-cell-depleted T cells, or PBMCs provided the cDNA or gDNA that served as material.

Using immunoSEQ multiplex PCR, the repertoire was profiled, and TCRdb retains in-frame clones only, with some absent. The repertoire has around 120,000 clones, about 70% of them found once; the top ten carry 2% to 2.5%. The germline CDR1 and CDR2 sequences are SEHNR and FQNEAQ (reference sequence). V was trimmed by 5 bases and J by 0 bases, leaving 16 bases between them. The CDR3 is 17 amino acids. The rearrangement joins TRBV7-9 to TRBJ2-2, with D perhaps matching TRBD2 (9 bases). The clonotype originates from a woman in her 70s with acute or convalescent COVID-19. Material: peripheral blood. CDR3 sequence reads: CASSRGGDRTNTGELFF. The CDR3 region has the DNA TGTGCCAGCAGCCGCGGGGGGGACAGGACGAACACCGGGGAGCTGTTTTTT. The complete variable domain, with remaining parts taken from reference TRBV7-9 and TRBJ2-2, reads DTGVSQNPRHKITKRGQNVTFRCDPISEHNRLYWYRQTLGQGPEFLTYFQNEAQLEKSRLLSDRFSAERPKGSFSTLEIQRTEQGDSAMYLCASSRGGDRTNTGELFFGEGSRLTVL.